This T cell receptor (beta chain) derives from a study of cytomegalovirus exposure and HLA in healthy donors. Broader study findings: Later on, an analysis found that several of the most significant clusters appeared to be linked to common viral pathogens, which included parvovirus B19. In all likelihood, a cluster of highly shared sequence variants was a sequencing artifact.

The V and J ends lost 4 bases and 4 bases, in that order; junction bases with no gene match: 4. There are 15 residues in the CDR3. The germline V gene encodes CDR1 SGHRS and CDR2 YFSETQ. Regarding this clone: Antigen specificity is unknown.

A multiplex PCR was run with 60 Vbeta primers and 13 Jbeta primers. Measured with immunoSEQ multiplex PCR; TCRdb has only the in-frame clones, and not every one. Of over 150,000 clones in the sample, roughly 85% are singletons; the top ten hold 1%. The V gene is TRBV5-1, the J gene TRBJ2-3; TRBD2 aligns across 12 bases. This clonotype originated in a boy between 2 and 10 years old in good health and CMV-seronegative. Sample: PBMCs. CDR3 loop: CASSPSGGGADTQYF. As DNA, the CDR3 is TGCGCCAGCAGCCCTAGCGGGGGGGGAGCAGATACGCAGTATTTT.